This TCR beta chain came from a study of radiation and T cells in renal cell carcinoma. Time point in this sample: blood 4 weeks post-SBRT, at nephrectomy. Treatment indicated: 15 Gy SBRT to primary tumor, nephrectomy 4 weeks later. Nephrectomy followed 15 Gy stereotactic body radiation by 4 weeks. Blood was sampled at baseline, 2 weeks and 4 weeks after SBRT. The patient's renal cell carcinoma had clear cell pathology. Data came from immunoSEQ multiplex PCR; TCRdb stores just in-frame clones and leaves some out. This table has around 170,000 clones, about 87% appearing once. V trimming: 3 bases; J trimming: 6 bases; junction bases outside the gene matches: 13. The germline V gene encodes CDR1 SGHRS and CDR2 YFSETQ. CDR3 length: 18 amino acids.

The chain couples TRBV5-1 to TRBJ2-2; 11 bases map to TRBD1. This TCR was sampled from a woman between 50 and 59 years old with renal cell carcinoma. The starting material was blood, obtained from a patient whose treatment included radiotherapy and nephrectomy. CDR3 loop: CASSSLPPGQGGAGELFF. The CDR3 DNA reads as TGCGCCAGCAGCTCACTCCCTCCGGGACAGGGGGGGGCCGGGGAGCTGTTTTTT.